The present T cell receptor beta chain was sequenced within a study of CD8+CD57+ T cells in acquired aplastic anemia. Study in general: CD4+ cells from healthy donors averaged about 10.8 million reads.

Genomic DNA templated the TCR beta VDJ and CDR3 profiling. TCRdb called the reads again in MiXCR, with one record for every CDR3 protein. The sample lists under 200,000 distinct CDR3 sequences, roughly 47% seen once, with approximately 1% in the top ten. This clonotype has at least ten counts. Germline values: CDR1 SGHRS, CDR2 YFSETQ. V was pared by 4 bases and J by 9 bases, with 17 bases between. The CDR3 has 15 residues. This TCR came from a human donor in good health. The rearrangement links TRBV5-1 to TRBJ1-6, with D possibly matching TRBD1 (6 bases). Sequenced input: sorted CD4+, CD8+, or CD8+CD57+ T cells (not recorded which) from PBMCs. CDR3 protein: CASSEGIQGTSPLHF. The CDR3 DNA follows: TGCGCCAGCAGCGAGGGGATACAGGGAACTTCACCCCTCCACTTT.